These T cell receptor beta chains were read from a single sample in a study of blood T cell repertoires in COVID-19. Method: immunoSEQ multiplex PCR; TCRdb's copy keeps in-frame clones and lacks some. This sample carries some 510,000 clones, roughly 90% of them seen once, and the ten largest clones take around 1.9%. The sequenced sample consisted of PBMCs or T cells enriched from blood (not recorded which). All receptors derive from a woman in her forties who had recovered from COVID-19. Both conserved end residues are part of each CDR3. Each record gives: clone size, D gene, V gene, J gene, CDR3 protein, CDR3 DNA. A D gene is named only where the DNA matches it firmly. The size of a clone is reported for some rows only, either as once, few or many, or as a class for expanded clones.

clone size: -
D gene: -
V gene: TRBV9
J gene: TRBJ1-3
CDR3 protein: CASSLREGPAGNTIYF
CDR3 DNA: TGTGCCAGCAGCCTCAGGGAGGGACCGGCTGGAAACACCATATATTTT

clone size: -
D gene: -
V gene: TRBV5-5
J gene: TRBJ1-6
CDR3 protein: CASSLLGAPGSYNSPLHF
CDR3 DNA: TGTGCCAGCAGCTTATTGGGCGCGCCCGGCTCCTATAATTCACCCCTCCACTTT

clone size: -
D gene: -
V gene: TRBV25-1
J gene: TRBJ2-3
CDR3 protein: CASSERSLTTDTQYF
CDR3 DNA: TGTGCCAGCAGTGAAAGGTCACTAACCACAGATACGCAGTATTTT

clone size: few
D gene: -
V gene: TRBV7-8
J gene: TRBJ1-4
CDR3 protein: CASSSPTVDEKLFF
CDR3 DNA: TGTGCCAGCAGCTCCCCAACGGTTGATGAAAAACTGTTTTTT

clone size: -
D gene: -
V gene: TRBV12-3/TRBV12-4
J gene: TRBJ2-7
CDR3 protein: CASGAGPSYEQYF
CDR3 DNA: TGTGCCAGCGGGGCTGGACCTTCCTACGAGCAGTACTTC

clone size: -
D gene: -
V gene: TRBV6-5
J gene: TRBJ1-4
CDR3 protein: CASRKTRGDEKLFF
CDR3 DNA: TGTGCCAGCAGGAAAACGCGGGGGGACGAAAAACTGTTTTTT

clone size: -
D gene: -
V gene: TRBV27
J gene: TRBJ2-2
CDR3 protein: CASRRGANTGELFF
CDR3 DNA: TGTGCCAGCAGGCGGGGCGCGAACACCGGGGAGCTGTTTTTT

clone size: -
D gene: -
V gene: TRBV29-1
J gene: TRBJ2-7
CDR3 protein: CSTEGEIGEQYF
CDR3 DNA: TGCAGCACCGAGGGGGAAATCGGCGAGCAGTACTTC

clone size: -
D gene: -
V gene: TRBV6-6
J gene: TRBJ1-6
CDR3 protein: CASSPRGGRERTSPLHF
CDR3 DNA: TGTGCCAGCAGTCCGAGGGGGGGAAGGGAGAGAACATCACCCCTCCACTTT

clone size: -
D gene: -
V gene: TRBV18
J gene: TRBJ2-3
CDR3 protein: CASSPPGLSTDTQYF
CDR3 DNA: TGTGCCAGCTCACCACCGGGACTCAGCACAGATACGCAGTATTTT

clone size: few
D gene: TRBD1
V gene: TRBV27
J gene: TRBJ1-5
CDR3 protein: CASGDRGQGNQPQHF
CDR3 DNA: TGTGCCAGCGGGGACAGGGGTCAAGGCAATCAGCCCCAGCATTTT

clone size: -
D gene: -
V gene: TRBV5-6
J gene: TRBJ2-7
CDR3 protein: CASSLGAPTDEQYF
CDR3 DNA: TGTGCCAGCAGCTTGGGGGCCCCCACAGACGAGCAGTACTTC

clone size: -
D gene: -
V gene: TRBV7-9
J gene: TRBJ2-7
CDR3 protein: CASSSFRQSYEQYF
CDR3 DNA: TGTGCCAGCAGTTCGTTCCGACAATCCTACGAGCAGTACTTC

clone size: -
D gene: -
V gene: TRBV4-3
J gene: TRBJ1-1
CDR3 protein: CASSQPPKGTAGVFGEAFF
CDR3 DNA: TGCGCCAGCAGCCAACCCCCAAAGGGGACTGCTGGGGTCTTTGGTGAAGCTTTCTTT

clone size: -
D gene: TRBD1
V gene: TRBV5-1
J gene: TRBJ1-6
CDR3 protein: CASSRDSTGSPLHF
CDR3 DNA: TGCGCCAGCAGCCGGGACAGTACGGGTTCACCCCTCCACTTT

clone size: -
D gene: -
V gene: TRBV11-3
J gene: TRBJ2-2
CDR3 protein: CASSPGYAGELFF
CDR3 DNA: TGTGCCAGCAGTCCAGGGTACGCCGGGGAGCTGTTTTTT

clone size: -
D gene: -
V gene: TRBV11-3
J gene: TRBJ2-5
CDR3 protein: CASSLMTAQETQYF
CDR3 DNA: TGTGCCAGCAGCTTAATGACAGCGCAAGAGACCCAGTACTTC

clone size: -
D gene: -
V gene: TRBV3-1/TRBV3-2
J gene: TRBJ1-5
CDR3 protein: CASGNSRPQHF
CDR3 DNA: TGTGCCAGCGGTAACTCTCGGCCCCAGCATTTT

clone size: -
D gene: TRBD2
V gene: TRBV27
J gene: TRBJ2-3
CDR3 protein: CASSLPTSGRGTDTQYF
CDR3 DNA: TGTGCCAGCAGTTTACCGACTAGCGGGAGGGGCACAGATACGCAGTATTTT

clone size: few
D gene: TRBD1
V gene: TRBV19
J gene: TRBJ1-2
CDR3 protein: CASSITSGTGGRYGYTF
CDR3 DNA: TGTGCCAGTAGTATCACGTCCGGGACAGGGGGCCGGTATGGCTACACCTTC

clone size: -
D gene: TRBD2
V gene: TRBV28
J gene: TRBJ2-3
CDR3 protein: CASSPQGLAGGLF
CDR3 DNA: TGTGCCAGCAGTCCGCAAGGACTAGCGGGAGGGTTATTT

clone size: -
D gene: -
V gene: TRBV7-2
J gene: TRBJ2-2
CDR3 protein: CASSFRDTNTGELFF
CDR3 DNA: TGTGCCAGCAGCTTTAGGGACACAAACACCGGGGAGCTGTTTTTT

clone size: -
D gene: TRBD1
V gene: TRBV15
J gene: TRBJ2-7
CDR3 protein: CATSRDSGQGTYEQYF
CDR3 DNA: TGTGCCACCAGCAGAGACTCGGGACAGGGGACCTACGAGCAGTACTTC

clone size: -
D gene: TRBD1
V gene: TRBV6-6
J gene: TRBJ1-5
CDR3 protein: CASSSGQGHQPQHF
CDR3 DNA: TGTGCCAGCAGTTCGGGACAGGGTCATCAGCCCCAGCATTTT

clone size: -
D gene: -
V gene: TRBV12-3/TRBV12-4
J gene: TRBJ1-1
CDR3 protein: CASSLGGWTEAFF
CDR3 DNA: TGTGCCAGCAGCCTTGGGGGGTGGACTGAAGCTTTCTTT

clone size: once
D gene: -
V gene: TRBV7-2
J gene: TRBJ1-5
CDR3 protein: CASSLTAWSNQPQHF
CDR3 DNA: TGTGCCAGCAGTCTAACTGCTTGGAGCAATCAGCCCCAGCATTTT

clone size: -
D gene: TRBD2
V gene: TRBV2
J gene: TRBJ2-7
CDR3 protein: CASSEGASGVPLDEQYF
CDR3 DNA: TGTGCCAGCAGTGAAGGGGCTAGCGGGGTCCCCCTTGACGAGCAGTACTTC

clone size: few
D gene: TRBD1
V gene: TRBV7-2
J gene: TRBJ1-6
CDR3 protein: CASSLQGALGSPLHF
CDR3 DNA: TGTGCCAGCAGCTTACAGGGGGCGCTGGGTTCACCCCTCCACTTT

clone size: -
D gene: TRBD2
V gene: TRBV7-9
J gene: TRBJ2-1
CDR3 protein: CASRLPGLAGLQDEQFF
CDR3 DNA: TGTGCCAGCAGGCTCCCGGGACTAGCGGGCCTCCAGGATGAGCAGTTCTTC

clone size: -
D gene: TRBD2
V gene: TRBV30
J gene: TRBJ2-1
CDR3 protein: CAWSFLAGRHEQFF
CDR3 DNA: TGTGCCTGGAGTTTCCTAGCGGGAAGGCATGAGCAGTTCTTC

clone size: -
D gene: -
V gene: TRBV5-6
J gene: TRBJ1-5
CDR3 protein: CASSLNLTGYSNQPQHF
CDR3 DNA: TGTGCCAGCAGCTTAAATTTGACAGGATATAGCAATCAGCCCCAGCATTTT

clone size: -
D gene: TRBD1
V gene: TRBV4-3
J gene: TRBJ1-1
CDR3 protein: CASSEDRGGMNTEAFF
CDR3 DNA: TGCGCCAGCAGCGAAGACAGGGGTGGGATGAACACTGAAGCTTTCTTT

clone size: -
D gene: TRBD2
V gene: TRBV11-2
J gene: TRBJ2-3
CDR3 protein: CASSLGLAGDTQYF
CDR3 DNA: TGTGCCAGCAGCTTAGGCCTAGCGGGGGATACGCAGTATTTT

clone size: -
D gene: -
V gene: TRBV11-3
J gene: TRBJ1-1
CDR3 protein: CASNTGVGLSEAFF
CDR3 DNA: TGTGCCAGCAACACGGGGGTTGGGCTATCTGAAGCTTTCTTT

clone size: -
D gene: -
V gene: TRBV7-9
J gene: TRBJ2-1
CDR3 protein: CASSFKRSWNEQFF
CDR3 DNA: TGTGCCAGCAGCTTTAAGCGCTCTTGGAATGAGCAGTTCTTC

clone size: -
D gene: -
V gene: TRBV19
J gene: TRBJ1-6
CDR3 protein: CASSPRTSSPLHF
CDR3 DNA: TGTGCCAGTAGTCCCCGGACTTCTTCACCCCTCCACTTT

clone size: -
D gene: -
V gene: TRBV10-2
J gene: TRBJ2-1
CDR3 protein: CASRELALSSYNEQFF
CDR3 DNA: TGCGCCAGCAGGGAATTAGCTTTAAGCTCCTACAATGAGCAGTTCTTC

clone size: once
D gene: -
V gene: TRBV13
J gene: TRBJ1-6
CDR3 protein: CASSLAGGSSYNSPLHF
CDR3 DNA: TGTGCCAGCAGCTTAGCGGGGGGAAGCTCCTATAATTCACCCCTCCACTTT

clone size: many
D gene: TRBD2
V gene: TRBV12-5
J gene: TRBJ2-3
CDR3 protein: CASWNRAGVDYTQYF
CDR3 DNA: TGTGCTAGTTGGAACCGGGCGGGAGTGGACTATACGCAGTATTTT

clone size: once
D gene: -
V gene: TRBV6-5
J gene: TRBJ1-2
CDR3 protein: CASSYEVGGGYTF
CDR3 DNA: TGTGCCAGCAGTTACGAGGTGGGGGGAGGCTACACCTTC

clone size: -
D gene: TRBD2
V gene: TRBV6-5
J gene: TRBJ2-1
CDR3 protein: CASGRLAGANEQFF
CDR3 DNA: TGTGCCAGCGGGAGACTAGCGGGAGCCAATGAGCAGTTCTTC